This T cell receptor (beta chain) was sequenced in a study of Graves' ophthalmopathy and Graves' hyperthyroidism. Study-level points and caveats: Detection in blood was also observed for most expanded thyroid clonotypes above 0.001 frequency. The model reached around 64% sensitivity and around 74% specificity for predicting ophthalmopathy progression.

PBMCs were density-gradient isolated from approximately 10 ml fresh blood. CDR3 size: 14 residues. Germline lookup yields CDR1 MNHEY and CDR2 SVGEGT. Germline trimming cut 6 bases from V and 1 base from J; bases unmatched to any gene: 5. Note on this clonotype: The target antigen is unknown.

TCR beta CDR3 amplification used RNA transcripts. Investigators did first-round RT-PCR with HTBI primers, then second-round multiplex PCR. TCRdb reprocessed the multiplex PCR reads via MiXCR and lists one record per CDR3 protein. The table records roughly 480,000 distinct CDR3 sequences, around 14% of them present only once. The chain links TRBV6-2 or TRBV6-3 to TRBJ1-1; 7 bases are a match to TRBD1. The receptor's source is a woman aged 25 to 39 with Graves' ophthalmopathy. The sample was blood. CDR3 nucleotides: TGTGCCAGCAGAGTGAGACAGGGGAACACTGAAGCTTTCTTT. Its protein product is CASRVRQGNTEAFF.